The present T cell receptor (beta chain) was sequenced within a study of blood T cell repertoires in COVID-19. The V end lost 9 bases, the J end lost 4 bases, and 14 bases lay between the germline ends. Germline CDR1 is SGHKS and CDR2 is YYEKEE (reference sequence). The CDR3 runs to 13 residues. Using immunoSEQ multiplex PCR, the repertoire was profiled, and TCRdb retains in-frame clones only, with some absent. In the table there are 150,000 to 250,000 clones, around four fifths of which are singletons. This rearrangement joins TRBV5-5 to TRBJ1-3; unclear D gene. The origin of this receptor is a man aged 35 to 55 who had recovered from COVID-19. Sequenced material: PBMCs or T cells enriched from blood (not recorded which). The CDR3 nucleotides are TGTGCCACCGAGAGGGAGTCGGGAAACACCATATATTTT. Its protein product is CATERESGNTIYF.